This entry is about one T cell receptor (beta chain). Assay: immunoSEQ multiplex PCR; the TCRdb copy retains only in-frame clones and omits some. The table has hundreds of thousands of clones, 75% to 85% seen once. The record originates from a study of shared clonotypes between healthy human individuals. The material sequenced was PBMCs. This sequence originates from a woman in her thirties or forties in good health. Some clones in this sample may be carry-over from other donors' samples.

CDR3 in amino acids: CASSPDEANVLTF. CDR3 DNA: TGTGCCAGCAGCCCCGATGAGGCCAACGTCCTGACTTTC. The V gene is TRBV6-9, the J gene TRBJ2-6; no clear D. CDR1 is MNHGY, CDR2 SVAAGI, per germline. V shed 6 bases and J shed 6 bases, with 9 bases lying between them. The CDR3 runs to 13 residues.